This TCR beta chain emerged from a study of CD4 T cells in relation to SARS-CoV-2 and coronaviruses. Turning to the study itself: Crossreactive spike epitopes shared across donors were mapped to their HLA restriction. Notes on the study in general: Each donor contributed either pre-pandemic or post-infection samples, not both. Monoreactive clones expanded significantly more to SARS-CoV-2 than crossreactive clones did.

Sequencing used immunoSEQ multiplex PCR; TCRdb keeps in-frame clones, though not all of them. The profile shows about 65,000 clones, 85% to 90% of them singletons. Notes on this clone: Its antigen remains unknown.

CD4+ T cells from unexposed donors were obtained before the COVID-19 pandemic (2011-2018). Input material: memory CD4+ T cells from PBMCs. The origin of this receptor is a human donor in good health.

This CDR3 is CASHTSATNEKLFF. In nucleotides, the CDR3 is TGTGCCAGCCACACATCAGCAACTAATGAAAAACTGTTTTTT. The chain carries TRBV2 and TRBJ1-4; D is uncertain. The germline V gene encodes CDR1 SNHLY and CDR2 FYNNEI. V dropped 8 bases and J dropped 0 bases, with 10 bases sitting between them. The CDR3 length is 14 residues.